This T cell receptor beta chain was sequenced for a study of CD8+ T cells in alopecia areata (dated by TCRdb to the late 2010s). A note on the overall study: To study T cell clonal expansion in alopecia areata, the researchers applied high-throughput TCRbeta sequencing to both the C3H/HeJ mouse model and human patients. Scalp clonality was compared among normal scalp (n=4), patchy alopecia areata scalp (n=8), and alopecia totalis/universalis scalp (n=8). RNA was extracted with the PAXgene miRNA kit for fixed scalp, the miRNeasy kit for PBMCs, and the RNeasy kit for mouse skin. TCRbeta CDR3 regions were amplified by immunoSEQ multiplex PCR using 35 Vbeta forward and 13 Jbeta reverse primers. On the human side, TCRbeta sequencing was run on scalp tissue and on sorted CD4+ and CD8+ peripheral blood T cells from healthy controls and from alopecia areata patients with either patchy or totalis/universalis disease.

This clone was recorded a few times. The antigen it binds to is not known. The sample holds no much larger clone one base away, and base qualities are not on file. Study-wide conclusions, independent of this receptor: TCR sequences shared between patients were less clear than in mice, possibly partly because of HLA diversity in the patient population. Unlike mouse skin, which is dominated by gammadelta T cells, normal human skin has resident alphabeta T cells that are also sequenced, and this complicates analysis of the scalp TCR repertoire. Compared with normal scalp, lesional scalp, particularly in alopecia totalis/universalis, had higher clonality and more expanded CD8+ clones, which suggests antigenic drive.

Library creation used the immunoSEQ multiplex PCR assay. To provide template for TCR sequencing, every sample had RNA extracted and reverse transcribed into cDNA. First-strand cDNA was synthesized using SuperScript III with a 2:1 mix of oligo-dT and random hexamers. A synthetic immune receptor repertoire was used to assess amplification bias, and residual bias was removed computationally. Under the source paper's analysis protocol: Raw reads were preprocessed for error removal, and CDR3 was defined according to IMGT conventions as running from the conserved cysteine to phenylalanine. To get clonality, Shannon entropy was normalized by log2 of the number of productive unique TCRs and the result was subtracted from 1. Scalp TCRbeta sequences were cross-referenced with sorted blood CD4 and CD8 repertoires so that the CD4 or CD8 identity of scalp clones could be inferred. The table was pulled from immuneACCESS by TCRdb, which kept in-frame rearrangements only. Such tables lose some clones; where checked, under half of the loss comes from unresolved V genes, and the rest has no known cause. The V and J calls and the clone size are those of that table, but D and trimming were determined from the DNA. This sample lists around 120,000 clones; less than 50% were detected once. Roughly a tenth of the sample is taken by the ten largest.

Lesional scalp punch biopsies and peripheral blood were collected from alopecia areata patients. PBMCs were isolated by density centrifugation and stained for CD3, CD4 and CD8, after which CD4+ and CD8+ T cells were sorted on a FACSAria. Alopecia areata patients who were not treated were recruited through a multicenter biomarker study. For five or six biomarker-study patients, blood CD8+ T cells were further sorted into NKG2D-low and NKG2D-high fractions. V sheds 6 bases and J sheds 3 bases, leaving 11 bases between their ends. The CDR3, from cysteine to phenylalanine, totals 13 residues. Only the CDR3 region is kept as DNA, spanning 39 bases read in frame from base 1. CDR1 and CDR2 were assigned from the germline V gene as MDHEN and SYDVKM.

Material: NKG2D-low CD8+ T cells sorted from blood. Reading the label with the study, this specimen's cell subset or site is: sorted CD8+ NKG2D-low blood T cells. The receptor comes from a human donor with alopecia areata. The V and J segments used are TRBV28 and TRBJ2-5; the D gene is perhaps TRBD1, from 6 matching bases. The DNA sequence is TGTGCCAGCAGCCCTCGGACAGAAGAGACCCAGTACTTC. It encodes CASSPRTEETQYF.